The 15 T cell receptor beta chains below were found in one sample sequenced in a study of shared clonotypes between healthy human individuals. Measured with immunoSEQ multiplex PCR; TCRdb has only the in-frame clones, and not every one. The top ten hold more than 0.3% of the sample, which has around 580,000 clones, 95% to 98% seen once. CD45RO-negative CD8 cells positively selected for CCR7 made up the naive population, which excluded terminally differentiated effector memory CD45RA+ cells. The sequenced sample was naive CD8+ T cells sorted from blood. The receptors here all came from a man between 25 and 39 years old in good health.

The J gene is TRBJ1-1, the V gene TRBV6-5; D is unresolved. Trimming took off 5 bases at V and 3 bases at J, with 16 bases between the two ends. The CDR3 totals 15 residues. Germline V gene sequence: CDR1 MNHEY, CDR2 SVGAGI. CDR3 DNA sequence: TGTGCCAGCAGTCCCCGACGGAGGAGGGACACTGAAGCTTTCTTT. As protein: CASSPRRRRDTEAFF.

The rearrangement links TRBV28 to TRBJ2-7, with TRBD1 matching 8 bases. The CDR3 is 15 residues long. The V and J ends lost 3 bases and 4 bases, in that order; junction bases with no gene match: 8. Germline CDR1 MDHEN, CDR2 SYDVKM. CDR3 bases: TGTGCCAGCAGTTTCCGGACAGGGATAAGGTACGAGCAGTACTTC. It yields the protein CASSFRTGIRYEQYF.

The chain couples TRBV5-5 to TRBJ2-7, with TRBD1 as a possible D gene (5 bases). Trimming left V 4 bases short and J 1 base short, with 12 bases between. The CDR3 contains 14 residues. The germline gives CDR1 SGHKS, CDR2 YYEKEE (reference sequence). The CDR3 region has the DNA TGTGCCAGCAGCCCCCCGGACAAATCCTACGAGCAGTACTTC. It codes for CASSPPDKSYEQYF.

The J gene is TRBJ2-7, the V gene TRBV7-3; TRBD1 aligns across 7 bases. With V trimmed by 5 bases and J by 2 bases, 6 bases remained unmatched. This CDR3 region has 14 residues. The V gene's germline CDR1 is SGHTA and CDR2 FQGTGA. In DNA, the CDR3 is TGTGCCAGCAGCCCCAGACAGGGCACCTACGAGCAGTACTTC. Its protein product is CASSPRQGTYEQYF.

This clone has only one observation. The chain links TRBV27 to TRBJ2-3; 7 positions match TRBD2. Germline V lookup: CDR1 MNHEY, CDR2 SMNVEV (reference sequence). Trimming cost V 4 bases and J 1 base; bases outside gene matches: 14. This CDR3 is 18 amino acids long. As DNA, the CDR3 is TGTGCCAGCAGTTCCTCAATATTACGGGAGGCGGGCACAGATACGCAGTATTTT. Its protein product is CASSSSILREAGTDTQYF.

The chain couples TRBV5-4 to TRBJ2-3, with TRBD2 matching over 9 bases. The CDR3 consists of 16 residues. Germline trimming cut 2 bases from V and 4 bases from J; bases unmatched to any gene: 8. Germline V gene sequence: CDR1 SGHNT, CDR2 YYREEE (reference sequence). The CDR3 DNA reads TGTGCCAGCAGCTTTCGGGCGGGAGGGCTCGCAGATACGCAGTATTTT. Protein: CASSFRAGGLADTQYF. Full variable domain (rest looked up from reference TRBV5-4 and TRBJ2-3): ETGVTQSPTHLIKTRGQQVTLRCSSQSGHNTVSWYQQALGQGPQFIFQYYREEENGRGNFPPRFSGLQFPNYSSELNVNALELDDSALYLCASSFRAGGLADTQYFGPGTRLTVL.

The rearrangement links TRBV2 to TRBJ2-1; 7 positions agree with TRBD1. Unmatched junction bases numbered 9, after V lost 7 bases and J lost 0 bases. Per the germline V gene, CDR1 is SNHLY and CDR2 is FYNNEI. This CDR3 is built from 16 residues. CDR3 amino acids: CASTPLTGSSYNEQFF. The CDR3 DNA reads as TGTGCCAGCACCCCTTTGACAGGGAGCTCCTACAATGAGCAGTTCTTC.

Comments on this clone: This sample includes further DNA sequences coding for the same CDR3. V usage is TRBV27 and J usage is TRBJ2-1; D might be TRBD1 or TRBD2, each matching 5 bases. This CDR3 spans 12 amino acids. Germline-derived CDR1 and CDR2 are MNHEY and SMNVEV (reference sequence). Trimming cost V 2 bases and J 8 bases, with 7 bases left between them. The CDR3 nucleotides are TGTGCCAGCAGTTTAATGGGGGATGAGCAGTTCTTC. Its translation: CASSLMGDEQFF.

The rearrangement uses TRBV18 and TRBJ1-1, with TRBD1 as a possible D gene (6 bases). Germline CDR1 reads KGHSH; CDR2 reads LQKENI. V was shortened by 3 bases and J by 6 bases, with 20 bases between the two germline ends. The length of the CDR3 is 16 residues. For the CDR3, the DNA is TGTGCCAGCTCACCTACAGGACAGAGGGGGGACGCTGAAGCTTTCTTT. Encoded protein: CASSPTGQRGDAEAFF.

The sample holds one count of this clone. The chain recombines TRBV11-2 with TRBJ2-7, with D possibly being TRBD1 (6 bases). V lost 5 bases and J 3 bases, leaving 17 bases between the germline ends. CDR1 is SGHAT and CDR2 is FQNNGV in the germline V gene. The length of the CDR3 is 15 residues. In DNA, the CDR3 is TGTGCCAGCAGCCCCACTCCGGGACACTACTACGAGCAGTACTTC. Translation gives CASSPTPGHYYEQYF.

The gene calls are TRBV5-4 and TRBJ2-1; 7 positions match TRBD2. The ends lost 0 bases at V and 5 bases at J; junction bases unmatched: 5. The CDR3 is 15 residues long. Germline V gene data show CDR1 as SGHNT and CDR2 as YYREEE (reference sequence). CDR3 protein: CASSLELAVNNEQFF. The CDR3 bases are TGTGCCAGCAGCTTGGAGCTAGCGGTTAACAATGAGCAGTTCTTC. Complete variable domain (other parts from reference TRBV5-4 and TRBJ2-1): ETGVTQSPTHLIKTRGQQVTLRCSSQSGHNTVSWYQQALGQGPQFIFQYYREEENGRGNFPPRFSGLQFPNYSSELNVNALELDDSALYLCASSLELAVNNEQFFGPGTRLTVL.

This chain uses TRBV27 with TRBJ2-1; D might be TRBD2 (6 bases). Germline CDR1 reads MNHEY; CDR2 reads SMNVEV (reference sequence). The V and J ends lost 7 bases and 1 base respectively, with 14 bases between them. This CDR3 contains 15 residues. The CDR3 bases are TGTGCCAGCAAGGGCATAGCGGCTTCCTACAATGAGCAGTTCTTC. Protein sequence: CASKGIAASYNEQFF.

The chain has TRBV7-9 and TRBJ2-7, with D tentatively TRBD1 or TRBD2 (5 bases each). Germline V CDR1 and CDR2: SEHNR, FQNEAQ (reference sequence). The CDR3 spans 15 residues. The ends were cut back, 5 bases at V and 5 bases at J, with 19 bases in the middle. This chain's CDR3 is CASSGAGRGFHEQYF. In DNA, the CDR3 is TGTGCCAGCAGCGGTGCAGGGAGAGGTTTTCACGAGCAGTACTTC.

This chain links TRBV25-1 with TRBJ2-7; D may be TRBD1 (7 bases). The CDR3 totals 14 residues. Trimming stripped 3 bases from V and 5 bases from J, with 14 bases between. Germline V gene lookup returns CDR1 MGHDK and CDR2 SYGVNS. The CDR3 reads CASSEPTGRNEQYF. The CDR3, as DNA: TGTGCCAGCAGTGAGCCGACAGGGAGGAACGAGCAGTACTTC.

About this clone itself: The sample has other DNA sequences that encode this CDR3 too. This chain joins TRBV6-5 and TRBJ1-1, with D perhaps matching TRBD1 (5 bases). Germline V gene data show CDR1 as MNHEY and CDR2 as SVGAGI. The CDR3 runs 13 residues. Trimming cost V 0 bases and J 4 bases, with 6 bases left between them. CDR3 residues: CASSYSGTTEAFF. The CDR3 region has the DNA TGTGCCAGCAGTTACTCCGGGACCACTGAAGCTTTCTTT.